The present T cell receptor beta chain was sequenced within a study of cytomegalovirus exposure and HLA in healthy donors. Study results and caveats: Other equally common chains were less clonally expanded than HLA-associated TCR beta chains, a later analysis showed. Presence/absence analyses assumed roughly uniform sequencing depth across donors, which may not hold.

Primers for the PCR totalled 60 Vbeta and 13 Jbeta. Some clones are missing from TCRdb's copy, which holds only in-frame ones; the method was immunoSEQ multiplex PCR. The top ten clones hold around 7% of a sample with over 65,000 clones, around 80% of them seen once. Germline values: CDR1 LGHNA, CDR2 YSLEER. This CDR3 is 15 amino acids long. With V trimmed by 0 bases and J by 6 bases, 2 bases remained unmatched. This clone has more than one count but fewer than ten. Antigen specificity is unknown. The chain couples TRBV4-3 to TRBJ1-5; 10 positions match TRBD1. The sequenced sample consisted of PBMCs. This TCR derives from a woman aged 30 to 39 in good health and CMV-seropositive. CDR3 nucleotide sequence: TGCGCCAGCAGCCAAGATTGGACAGGGGGTCAGCCCCAGCATTTT. Protein sequence: CASSQDWTGGQPQHF.